What follows describes a single T cell receptor beta chain. The entry originates in a study of cytomegalovirus exposure and HLA in healthy donors. Germline CDR1 is SEHNR and CDR2 is FQNEAQ (reference sequence). This CDR3 has 17 residues. V gave up 4 bases and J gave up 5 bases; unmatched junction bases: 16. Use of 60 Vbeta and 13 Jbeta primers characterized the PCR. Method: immunoSEQ multiplex PCR; TCRdb's copy keeps in-frame clones and lacks some. The data contain 150,000 to 200,000 clones, 75% to 85% of them singletons. Material: PBMCs. The rearrangement joins TRBV7-9 to TRBJ1-1; 7 bases are shared with TRBD1. The sequence was collected from a woman aged 45-59 years in good health and CMV-seronegative. The CDR3 here is CASSSPPGDRVETEAFF. In nucleotides, the CDR3 is TGTGCCAGCAGCTCCCCCCCGGGAGACAGGGTAGAGACTGAAGCTTTCTTT.